The 20 T cell receptor beta chains below come from one sample, sequenced in a study of metastatic and nonmetastatic thyroid tumors. All patients were untreated before thyroid surgery. TCRdb re-called the PCR reads with MiXCR. The table lists about 6,400 clones, roughly 29% of them singletons. Sequencing input: adjacent normal tissue. The receptor source for this set is a female donor with papillary thyroid cancer or a benign thyroid nodule (not recorded which). Some clones in this sample may be carry-over from other donors' samples.

The rearrangement uses TRBV11-2 and TRBJ2-7; D unresolved. The CDR3 is made up of 14 amino acids. Germline values: CDR1 SGHAT, CDR2 FQNNGV. Trimming pared 3 bases from V and 0 bases from J, leaving 9 bases between. CDR3 region: CASSLFADSYEQYF. The CDR3 DNA follows: TGTGCCAGCAGCTTGTTCGCTGACTCCTACGAGCAGTACTTC. The variable domain in full, with the rest retrieved from reference TRBV11-2 and TRBJ2-7, is EAGVAQSPRYKIIEKRQSVAFWCNPISGHATLYWYQQILGQGPKLLIQFQNNGVVDDSQLPKDRFSAERLKGVDSTLKIQPAKLEDSAVYLCASSLFADSYEQYFGPGTRLTVT.

This clone was counted between two and nine times. The chain combines TRBV7-9 with TRBJ1-1; 7 bases are a match to TRBD1. The germline gives CDR1 SEHNR, CDR2 FQNEAQ (reference sequence). V dropped 7 bases and J dropped 4; count of bases not matched to a gene: 6. The CDR3 consists of 13 residues. The CDR3 protein is CASIGQVFTEAFF. The CDR3 bases are TGTGCCAGCATCGGACAGGTGTTCACTGAAGCTTTCTTT.

V is TRBV5-1 and J is TRBJ2-5; the D is unclear. Per germline, CDR1 SGHRS and CDR2 YFSETQ. V was cut by 3 bases and J by 1 base, with 4 bases left in between. The CDR3 totals 12 residues. As DNA, the CDR3 is TGCGCCAGCAGCTACCTCCAAGAGACCCAGTACTTC. Its protein product is CASSYLQETQYF.

The chain employs TRBV6-2 or TRBV6-3 and TRBJ1-4, with D possibly being TRBD1 (5 bases). The CDR3 has 13 amino acids. V lost 7 bases and J lost 4, with 10 bases in between. Germline CDR1 and CDR2: MNHEY and SVGEGT. In nucleotides, the CDR3 is TGTGCCAGCACCCGACAGCTTAATGAAAAACTGTTTTTT. Translation: CASTRQLNEKLFF.

This clone has a handful of counts. The V and J genes are TRBV27 and TRBJ2-7; the match to TRBD2 covers 12 bases. The junction had 7 bases not matched to a gene; V was cut back by 2 bases and J by 2 bases. Germline values: CDR1 MNHEY, CDR2 SMNVEV (reference sequence). CDR3 length: 17 amino acids. Written as DNA, the CDR3 is TGTGCCAGCAGTTTAGTGTGGCTAGCGGGAGGGCCCTACGAGCAGTACTTC. Encoded protein: CASSLVWLAGGPYEQYF.

The table lists this clone with a few counts. V gene TRBV6-1 combines with J gene TRBJ2-6, with TRBD2 identical over 9 bases. Germline V gives CDR1 MNHNS, CDR2 SASEGT. The V gene end was trimmed by 5 bases and the J gene end by 4 bases; junction bases not matched to a gene: 9. CDR3 length: 17 amino acids. This chain's CDR3 is CASSRVAGVAGANVLTF. In DNA, the CDR3 is TGTGCCAGCAGTCGCGTAGCGGGAGTAGCCGGGGCCAACGTCCTGACTTTC.

As to this clone: A junction boundary mismatches the germline segment, possibly from a read error. This chain connects TRBV19 to TRBJ2-2; 11 bases are shared with TRBD2. The length of the CDR3 is 15 residues. Germline assignment: CDR1 LNHDA and CDR2 SQIVND (reference sequence). Written as DNA, the CDR3 is TGTGCCAGTAGTAGACTAGCGGGGAACTCCGGGGAGCTATTTTTT. Translated, it gives CASSRLAGNSGELFF.

V gene TRBV28 combines with J gene TRBJ2-5, with TRBD1 matching 7 bases. Germline CDR1 and CDR2: MDHEN and SYDVKM. The CDR3 has 14 residues. V was pared by 5 bases and J by 6 bases, with 9 bases of the junction left unmatched. Here the CDR3 reads CASSQLTGHKTQYF. The DNA of the CDR3 is TGTGCCAGCAGTCAGCTGACAGGGCATAAGACCCAGTACTTC.

By share of the sample, this clone is large (0.1 to 1%). The chain is built from TRBV6-1 and TRBJ2-5; TRBD2 is a possible D gene (5 bases). The CDR3 totals 15 residues. Trimming removed 6 bases from V and 5 bases from J, with 19 bases in between. Germline loops: CDR1 MNHNS, CDR2 SASEGT. DNA of the CDR3: TGTGCCAGCAGAACATTACCGGGGTTTGTGGAGACCCAGTACTTC. It specifies CASRTLPGFVETQYF.

This clone was seen only a few times. This sequence joins TRBV12-3 or TRBV12-4 and TRBJ1-2; the D gene is possibly TRBD1 (6 bases). V shed 7 bases and J shed 10 bases, with 13 bases lying between them. This CDR3 has 11 amino acids. The CDR3 bases are TGTGCCAGCATGAGACAGGCGGTCTACACCTTC. As protein: CASMRQAVYTF.

This clone was observed a handful of times. V usage is TRBV28 and J usage is TRBJ1-6, with D possibly being TRBD1 (6 bases). This CDR3 region has 15 residues. V was pared by 6 bases and J by 7 bases, with 16 bases between. CDR1 is MDHEN, CDR2 SYDVKM, per germline. CDR3 bases: TGTGCCAGCAGCTTGGTGCGGGGGCGGAATTCACCCCTCCACTTT. Its translation is CASSLVRGRNSPLHF.

Regarding this clone: The limits of the CDR3 on the DNA are not certain, so only TCRdb's listed CDR3 is given. V is TRBV7-6 and J is TRBJ1-5; TRBD1, as called in the table, went unchecked against the DNA. The CDR3 contains 20 residues when both ends are counted. Germline V CDR1 and CDR2: SGHVS, FNYEAQ. The CDR3 protein is CASSFYICSAKDSFAQPQHF.

The J gene is TRBJ1-2, the V gene TRBV10-3; the D gene is possibly TRBD1 (6 bases). The germline V gene has CDR1 ENHRY and CDR2 SYGVKD. Trimming stripped 4 bases from V and 6 bases from J, with 12 bases between. The CDR3 totals 13 residues. The CDR3 DNA is TGTGCCATCAGTGGGACTAACAGGGATGGCTACACCTTC. The encoded protein is CAISGTNRDGYTF.

The DNA of the CDR3 is TGTGCCAGCAGTTTGGGCGGGATGACAACGATCTATGGCTACACCTTC. As protein: CASSLGGMTTIYGYTF. The chain is built from TRBV28 and TRBJ1-2; D gene uncertain. Germline-derived CDR1 and CDR2 are MDHEN and SYDVKM. The V end was cut by 3 bases, the J end by 4 bases, with 18 bases between. The CDR3 has 16 amino acids.

The chain joins TRBV7-9 to TRBJ2-7, with 7 bases lining up with TRBD2. Trimming took 5 bases from V and 3 from J; bases not matched to a gene: 4. The CDR3 runs 13 residues. Looked up from germline, CDR1 is SEHNR and CDR2 is FQNEAQ (reference sequence). The CDR3 loop reads CASSGAGDYEQYF. As DNA, the CDR3 is TGTGCCAGCAGCGGGGCGGGGGACTACGAGCAGTACTTC.

This chain links TRBV6-1 with TRBJ2-7, with 13 nucleotides matching TRBD2. The ends lost 6 bases at V and 1 base at J; junction bases unmatched: 0. The CDR3 sequence is 14 residues long. Germline V gives CDR1 MNHNS, CDR2 SASEGT. CDR3 region: CASRGLAGSYEQYF. CDR3 in DNA: TGTGCCAGCAGGGGACTAGCGGGGTCCTACGAGCAGTACTTC.

By share of the sample, this clone is medium-sized. In nucleotides, the CDR3 is TGTGCCAGCAGCCAATTTGGACTACAGAGCTCCTACGAGCAGTACTTC. Translating gives CASSQFGLQSSYEQYF. This chain links TRBV3-1 with TRBJ2-7; the D gene is possibly TRBD2 (6 bases). This CDR3 region has 16 residues. With 2 bases removed from V and 0 bases from J, the gap between germline ends came to 14 bases. Germline V gene sequence: CDR1 LGHDT, CDR2 YNNKEL (reference sequence).

This clone counts as medium-sized. This chain uses TRBV5-6 with TRBJ2-7; tentatively, D is TRBD2 (5 bases). This CDR3 is 14 amino acids long. Germline assignment: CDR1 SGHDT and CDR2 YYEEEE. V dropped 4 bases and J dropped 3 bases, with 14 bases sitting between them. CDR3 amino acids: CASSPGLGRYEQYF. DNA for the CDR3: TGTGCCAGCAGCCCCGGACTCGGCCGCTACGAGCAGTACTTC.

This clone has ten or more counts. The V gene is TRBV4-1, the J gene TRBJ1-1; no reliable D call. The CDR3 runs 13 residues. Germline V gives CDR1 MGHRA, CDR2 YSYEKL. The V gene lost 1 base and the J gene lost 6 bases, with 9 bases spanning the gap. CDR3 coding DNA: TGCGCCAGCAGCCAAGGGGCATTCTCTGAAGCTTTCTTT. Translation gives CASSQGAFSEAFF.

J is TRBJ2-1 and V is TRBV27, with D uncertain. CDR3 length: 13 amino acids. V was pared by 5 bases and J by 7 bases, with 12 bases between. Germline CDR1 and CDR2: MNHEY and SMNVEV (reference sequence). The CDR3 region has the DNA TGTGCCAGCAGTGTCCCTCAAGGGAATGAGCAGTTCTTC. It yields the protein CASSVPQGNEQFF.